This record looks at one TCR beta chain sequence and its context. These data are taken from a study of OX40 agonist ivuxolimab in advanced cancers. Background on the study: An agonistic anti-OX40 (CD134) antibody, ivuxolimab, was used to treat the patients.

Assay used: immunoSEQ multiplex PCR; TCRdb lists only in-frame clones, some missing. Of 80,000 to 130,000 clones listed, roughly nine tenths are singletons. In germline, CDR1 is SGHRS, CDR2 YFSETQ. The CDR3 loop spans 14 amino acids. The junction had 3 bases not matched to a gene; V was cut back by 2 bases and J by 4 bases. The receptor's source is an adult with an advanced solid tumor such as melanoma, head and neck, liver or kidney cancer. This sequence joins TRBV5-1 and TRBJ2-1, with 7 bases lining up with TRBD1. The material sequenced was CD4+ or CD8+ T cells sorted from blood, taken in a trial of the OX40 agonist ivuxolimab. CDR3: CASSFQGEYNEQFF. The CDR3 DNA is TGCGCCAGCAGCTTTCAGGGGGAGTACAATGAGCAGTTCTTC.